The T cell receptor (beta chain) described here comes from a study of blood T cells in healthy people across ages. Combining a sample-barcoded 5' primer with a J-beta primer mix, a second PCR ran for roughly 6 to 11 cycles. A 12-random-nucleotide template-switch adaptor tagged each cDNA molecule. TCRdb reprocessed the 5' RACE reads with MiXCR, giving one entry per CDR3 protein. The table includes approximately 780,000 distinct CDR3 sequences, 20% to 30% detected once. A word on this clonotype: Antigen specificity is unknown.

Whole-study results and caveats: The study regarded diversity estimates from one million T cells as underestimates.

Each sample gave at least 7 million isolated PBMCs. Trimming took off 8 bases at V and 0 bases at J, with 17 bases between the two ends. CDR3 length: 16 amino acids. Germline V lookup: CDR1 MNHNS, CDR2 SASEGT. This same sample was also taken into another study, of T cells of mothers and their children. Per that study: A few healthy Caucasian mothers and their six children were the donors.

The clonotype originates from a boy aged 5-17 years in good health. The sample comprised blood. The chain uses TRBV6-1 and TRBJ2-1, with no clear D. The CDR3 DNA reads TGTGCCAGCGCCGGGCCGAATTTGGGCTCCTACAATGAGCAGTTCTTC. Translated: CASAGPNLGSYNEQFF.